This passage covers 9 T cell receptor beta chains from one sample sequenced in a study of PD-1 blockade in classical Hodgkin lymphoma (dated by TCRdb to 2018 to 2020). The time point label, read with the paper, signifies: cycle 4 day 1 (C4D1), after around six weeks of nivolumab. Every trial patient had relapsed after autologous stem cell transplantation, and cohorts A, B and C differed in prior brentuximab vedotin exposure. Library preparation employed the immunoSEQ multiplex PCR assay. Not all clones reach the TCRdb copy of this immuneACCESS table, which keeps in-frame sequences only. Checked studies attribute under half of the gap to unresolved V genes and leave the rest unexplained. Counted in this sample were about 49,000 clones; 90% of them appeared once. Together, the top ten hold approximately 13% of the sample. The sample here was peripheral blood mononuclear cells (PBMCs), taken before the fourth cycle of nivolumab. Receptors were obtained from a human donor with classical Hodgkin lymphoma.

The chain employs TRBV4-1 and TRBJ1-2; D unresolved. This CDR3 contains 13 residues. The V gene's germline CDR1 is MGHRA and CDR2 YSYEKL. Trimming shortened V by 1 base and J by 3 bases, and 6 bases separated the two germline ends. This CDR3 is CASSQGGYYGYTF. The CDR3 DNA reads TGCGCCAGCAGCCAAGGAGGCTACTATGGCTACACCTTC.

This chain uses TRBV2 with TRBJ1-5; D is unresolved. The CDR3 totals 14 residues. Trimming removed 7 bases from V and 5 bases from J, with 15 bases in between. CDR1 and CDR2 (germline): SNHLY, FYNNEI. CDR3 DNA: TGTGCCAGCAACCTACCGGGTTGGGATCAGCCCCAGCATTTT. This encodes CASNLPGWDQPQHF. The full variable domain, with the rest looked up from reference TRBV2 and TRBJ1-5, is EPEVTQTPSHQVTQMGQEVILRCVPISNHLYFYWYRQILGQKVEFLVSFYNNEISEKSEIFDDQFSVERPDGSNFTLKIRSTKLEDSAMYFCASNLPGWDQPQHFGDGTRLSIL.

The gene calls are TRBV28 and TRBJ2-2, with a tentative D call TRBD2 (5 bases). This CDR3 comprises 16 residues. Trimming pared 3 bases from V and 0 bases from J, leaving 11 bases between. The germline V gene encodes CDR1 MDHEN and CDR2 SYDVKM. CDR3 sequence reads: CASSFLDGTNTGELFF. CDR3 nucleotide sequence: TGTGCCAGCAGTTTCCTTGACGGGACGAACACCGGGGAGCTGTTTTTT. The full variable domain, rest sourced from reference TRBV28 and TRBJ2-2, is DVKVTQSSRYLVKRTGEKVFLECVQDMDHENMFWYRQDPGLGLRLIYFSYDVKMKEKGDIPEGYSVSREKKERFSLILESASTNQTSMYLCASSFLDGTNTGELFFGEGSRLTVL.

The chain employs TRBV25-1 and TRBJ2-3; TRBD1 is a possible D gene (5 bases). CDR3 length: 18 amino acids. Germline V gives CDR1 MGHDK, CDR2 SYGVNS. Trimming pared 1 base from V and 2 bases from J, leaving 19 bases between. CDR3 protein: CASSECCGVQGPTDTQYF. The CDR3 DNA follows: TGTGCCAGCAGTGAATGTTGTGGGGTCCAGGGCCCCACAGATACGCAGTATTTT.

This rearrangement joins TRBV5-4 to TRBJ2-7; 7 bases line up with TRBD1. This CDR3 is 15 amino acids long. Germline-derived CDR1 and CDR2 are SGHNT and YYREEE (reference sequence). V shed 2 bases and J 4 bases; nucleotides not matched to a gene: 9. DNA for the CDR3: TGTGCCAGCAGCTTTGGACAGGCCGAACAATACGAGCAGTACTTC. Its protein is CASSFGQAEQYEQYF.

V gene TRBV27 combines with J gene TRBJ2-3; possibly TRBD1 or TRBD2 for D (5 bases each). The CDR3 extends over 15 amino acids. CDR1 is MNHEY and CDR2 is SMNVEV in the germline V gene (reference sequence). Deletions cut 5 bases from V and 6 bases from J, with 18 bases between. This chain's CDR3 is CASSTIGTARDTQYF. The CDR3 DNA reads as TGTGCCAGCAGTACCATAGGGACCGCGCGGGATACGCAGTATTTT.

This clone was detected only a few times. This sequence joins TRBV5-1 and TRBJ2-1; perhaps TRBD2 as D (6 bases). CDR3 length equals 17 residues. From germline, CDR1 is SGHRS and CDR2 YFSETQ. The germline V and J ends were trimmed by 1 base and 0 bases, with 14 bases remaining between them. CDR3: CASSLKGLQISYNEQFF. As DNA, the CDR3 is TGCGCCAGCAGCTTGAAGGGACTTCAAATCTCCTACAATGAGCAGTTCTTC.

In nucleotides, the CDR3 is TGTGCCAGTAGTATCTCTAGCGGGAGGTACGAGCAGTACTTC. This sequence encodes CASSISSGRYEQYF. V usage is TRBV19 and J usage is TRBJ2-7; 11 nucleotides match TRBD2. The CDR3 runs to 14 residues. Losses at the gene ends were 3 bases for V and 4 bases for J; bases not matched to a gene: 2. The germline V gene has CDR1 LNHDA and CDR2 SQIVND (reference sequence).

The chain has TRBV11-2 and TRBJ2-7, with D uncertain. This CDR3 spans 15 amino acids. V lost 2 bases to trimming and J lost 6 bases, with 17 bases between them. CDR1 is SGHAT and CDR2 is FQNNGV in the germline V gene. The DNA of the CDR3 is TGTGCCAGCAGCTTAAGGTTGGGTGACTCGAGCGAGCAGTACTTC. It yields the protein CASSLRLGDSSEQYF.